The rows below give T cell receptor beta chains drawn from one sample of a study of esophageal squamous cell carcinoma under preoperative chemotherapy. TCRdb used MiXCR to reprocess the PCR reads, holding one entry per CDR3 protein. The sample consists of about 30,000 distinct CDR3 sequences, roughly 52% of them appearing once. The specimen was collected from a patient given preoperative chemotherapy. All receptors derive from a human donor with esophageal squamous cell carcinoma. The donor label of this sample is uncertain. Both conserved end residues are part of each CDR3.

v_call: TRBV7-9
cdr3_aa: CASSPGLADTDTQYF

v_call: TRBV7-6
cdr3_aa: CASSLGNYNEQFF

v_call: TRBV7-2
cdr3_aa: CASSLARVGGEQYF

v_call: TRBV7-2
cdr3_aa: CASGGGGGGGTQYF

v_call: TRBV7-6
cdr3_aa: CARSLDAAIGGRAKNIQYF

v_call: TRBV7-2
cdr3_aa: CACAGAGGGAQETQYF

v_call: TRBV12-3/TRBV12-4
cdr3_aa: CASSPPGSEQFF

v_call: TRBV12-3/TRBV12-4
cdr3_aa: CASSDSGQGGSPLHF

v_call: TRBV27
cdr3_aa: CASRISSGLYNEQFF

v_call: TRBV7-2
cdr3_aa: CASSAPGRRGKDTQYF

v_call: TRBV7-2
cdr3_aa: CASGVAGGRAKDTQYF

v_call: TRBV12-3/TRBV12-4
cdr3_aa: CASMRGLSYNEQFF

v_call: TRBV6-1
cdr3_aa: CASSSGTSGSVRETQYF

v_call: TRBV10-1
cdr3_aa: CASSDLQGTVTF

v_call: TRBV6-2/TRBV6-3
cdr3_aa: CASSYLGNEQYF

v_call: TRBV7-9
cdr3_aa: CASRTSGGQETQYF

v_call: TRBV6-4
cdr3_aa: CASSFDRRGTQFF

v_call: TRBV7-9
cdr3_aa: CASSQGGQAASTDTQYF

v_call: TRBV7-3
cdr3_aa: CASSRGGGGSQETQFF

v_call: TRBV7-2
cdr3_aa: CASSAGLAGRNPDTQYF

v_call: TRBV7-8
cdr3_aa: CASSLEAGLSTDTQYF

v_call: TRBV7-2
cdr3_aa: CAGSAGRAQNIQYF

v_call: TRBV7-2
cdr3_aa: CASSEPRWLAGVAQYF

v_call: TRBV7-6
cdr3_aa: CASSSTPWARRGATQFF

v_call: TRBV7-6
cdr3_aa: CAGKGGADQETQYF

v_call: TRBV20-1
cdr3_aa: CSARDLASYEQYF

v_call: TRBV10-3
cdr3_aa: CAISETSGSQAGKLYF

v_call: TRBV7-6
cdr3_aa: CASSLDPGIGGRAQETQYF

v_call: TRBV5-4
cdr3_aa: CASSSKDRASYEQFF

v_call: TRBV6-5
cdr3_aa: CASSYTSGKRGGDEQFF

v_call: TRBV5-4
cdr3_aa: CASSFSSGATYEQYF

v_call: TRBV7-3
cdr3_aa: CASSLTSGTDMQYF

v_call: TRBV6-5
cdr3_aa: CASSYGNTIYF

v_call: TRBV19
cdr3_aa: CASSISRNSPLHF

v_call: TRBV7-6
cdr3_aa: CASSITGRGEQFF

v_call: TRBV6-1
cdr3_aa: CASSEGTRTAGEQYF

v_call: TRBV7-6
cdr3_aa: CASSLAGWGEQETQYF

v_call: TRBV7-2
cdr3_aa: CASSPGAGGWEPDTQYF

v_call: TRBV7-2
cdr3_aa: CASSSNRLAVSTGELYF

v_call: TRBV11-3
cdr3_aa: CASSLPRTVSYEQYF

v_call: TRBV7-6
cdr3_aa: CASSLGRDTQYF

v_call: TRBV27
cdr3_aa: CASSFGTSWYEQYF

v_call: TRBV12-3/TRBV12-4
cdr3_aa: CASSLTRGAGANVLTF

v_call: TRBV7-2
cdr3_aa: CASSFGTGNTETQYF

v_call: TRBV11-3
cdr3_aa: CASSLLRPGTSVHNEQFF

v_call: TRBV6-1
cdr3_aa: CASRTGSTRNTQYF

v_call: TRBV5-1
cdr3_aa: CAISLLSAKNMQYF

v_call: TRBV7-9
cdr3_aa: CASSPGTGGNGYTF

v_call: TRBV12-3/TRBV12-4
cdr3_aa: CACPSPGAKETQYF

v_call: TRBV5-4
cdr3_aa: CASSLEGGLESDTQYF

v_call: TRBV7-8
cdr3_aa: CASSAGGLFATDIQYF

v_call: TRBV7-3
cdr3_aa: CASSLSPAYNEQFF

v_call: TRBV7-6
cdr3_aa: CARGLGVADQETQYF

v_call: TRBV6-5
cdr3_aa: CASSYRNRGAGANVLTF

v_call: TRBV7-3
cdr3_aa: CASSATGASDKETQYF

v_call: TRBV7-2
cdr3_aa: CASRVPGGRAKNTQYF

v_call: TRBV7-8
cdr3_aa: CASSPDDGLAGDTNTQYF

v_call: TRBV9
cdr3_aa: CASSVGMGQGVYEQYF

v_call: TRBV7-9
cdr3_aa: CASSVSGLRAPNTQYF